This T cell receptor (beta chain) stems from a study of cytomegalovirus exposure and HLA in healthy donors. V lost 6 bases and J lost 7; bases outside the gene matches: 4. Germline V CDR1 and CDR2: MNHEY, SVGAGI. The CDR3 contains 14 residues. About this clone itself: The antigen is unknown.

Study-wide findings and caveats: Most observed TCR sequences were rare, whereas some public TCRs were detected in many donors.

Primers for the PCR totalled 60 Vbeta and 13 Jbeta. As originally analysed: Among the unique TCR beta chains that a later analysis counted, some 73 million in all, some 10 million were shared. Profiled with immunoSEQ multiplex PCR; TCRdb holds only in-frame clones, not every one. D and trimming come from the DNA, and the V and J calls and clone size come from that table. The table records 130,000 to 150,000 clones, roughly 80% of them present only once. This chain links TRBV6-5 with TRBJ1-6; the match to TRBD1 covers 9 bases. Sample: PBMCs. The TCR sequence derives from a middle-aged man in good health and CMV-seropositive. The CDR3 protein is CASRGTGNNSPLHF. For the CDR3, the DNA is TGTGCCAGCAGGGGGACAGGGAACAATTCACCCCTCCACTTT.